Here is one TCR beta chain with its context. Its antigen is unidentified. This specimen belongs to a study of CXCR3-negative and CXCR3-positive naive CD8 T cells. Study-wide findings and caveats: CXCR3-positive naive cells carried more hydrophobic TRB CDR3s than CXCR3-negative ones. Diversity was high in both naive subsets and much lower in memory cells. In naive cells, CXCR3-negative and CXCR3-positive subsets had similar TRBV-TRBJ usage; memory cells differed. No difference in surface CD5 was seen between naive subsets, and TCR strength was inferred from TRB CDR3 properties.

Phenotypically, naive CD8+ T cells corresponded to CD45RO-CCR7+CD27+CD95-. This CDR3 has 14 amino acids. Germline values: CDR1 MDHEN, CDR2 SYDVKM. UMI-labeled 5' RACE TRB cDNA libraries were prepared from the cells. TCRdb reworked the 5' RACE reads into one entry per CDR3 protein, no DNA. The sample's table shows fewer than 90,000 distinct CDR3 sequences. This clonotype was obtained from a human donor in good health. Some clones in this sample may be carry-over from other donors' samples. The specimen sequenced was naive CXCR3+ CD8+ T cells from blood. The subset denotes: CD45RO-CCR7+CD27+CD95- naive CD8+ T cells expressing CXCR3 (TNR3+). This rearrangement joins TRBV28 to TRBJ2-7; TCRdb returns TRBD1, unconfirmable since there is no DNA. CDR3 residues: CASSLAPAGYEQYF.